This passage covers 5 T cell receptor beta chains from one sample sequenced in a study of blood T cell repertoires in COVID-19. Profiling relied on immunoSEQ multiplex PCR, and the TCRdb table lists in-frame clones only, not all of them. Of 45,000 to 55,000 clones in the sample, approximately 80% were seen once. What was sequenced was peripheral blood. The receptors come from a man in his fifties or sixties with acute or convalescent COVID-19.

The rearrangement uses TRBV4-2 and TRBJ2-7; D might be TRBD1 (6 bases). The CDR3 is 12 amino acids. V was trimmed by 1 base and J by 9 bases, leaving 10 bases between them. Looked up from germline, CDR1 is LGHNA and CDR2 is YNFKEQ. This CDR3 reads CASSQGTGWQYF. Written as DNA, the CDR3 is TGTGCCAGCAGCCAAGGAACAGGGTGGCAGTACTTC.

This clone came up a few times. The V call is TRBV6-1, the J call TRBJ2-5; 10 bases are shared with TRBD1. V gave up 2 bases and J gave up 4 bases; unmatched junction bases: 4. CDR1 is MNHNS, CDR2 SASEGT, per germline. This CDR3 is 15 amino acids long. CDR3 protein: CASSEIRTGGETQYF. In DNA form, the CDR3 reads TGTGCCAGCAGTGAAATCAGGACAGGGGGAGAGACCCAGTACTTC.

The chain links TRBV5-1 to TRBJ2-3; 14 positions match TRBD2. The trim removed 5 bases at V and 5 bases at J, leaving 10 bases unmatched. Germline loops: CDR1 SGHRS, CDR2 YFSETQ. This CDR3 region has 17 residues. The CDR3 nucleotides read TGCGCCAGCAGTCCGGGACTAGCGGGAGCCGGTAGAGATACGCAGTATTTT. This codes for CASSPGLAGAGRDTQYF.

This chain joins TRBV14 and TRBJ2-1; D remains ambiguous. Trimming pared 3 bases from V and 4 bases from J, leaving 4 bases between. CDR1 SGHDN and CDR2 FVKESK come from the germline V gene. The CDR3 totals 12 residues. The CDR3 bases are TGTGCCAGCAGCCATCCATACAATGAGCAGTTCTTC. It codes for CASSHPYNEQFF. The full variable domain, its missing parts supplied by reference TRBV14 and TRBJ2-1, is EAGVTQFPSHSVIEKGQTVTLRCDPISGHDNLYWYRRVMGKEIKFLLHFVKESKQDESGMPNNRFLAERTGGTYSTLKVQPAELEDSGVYFCASSHPYNEQFFGPGTRLTVL.

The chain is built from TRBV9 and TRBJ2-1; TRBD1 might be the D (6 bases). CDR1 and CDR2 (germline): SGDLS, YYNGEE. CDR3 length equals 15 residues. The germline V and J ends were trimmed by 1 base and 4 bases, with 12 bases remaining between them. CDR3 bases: TGTGCCAGCAGCGTACTCCAGGGGTCATACAATGAGCAGTTCTTC. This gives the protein CASSVLQGSYNEQFF. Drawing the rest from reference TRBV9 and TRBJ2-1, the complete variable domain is DSGVTQTPKHLITATGQRVTLRCSPRSGDLSVYWYQQSLDQGLQFLIQYYNGEERAKGNILERFSAQQFPDLHSELNLSSLELGDSALYFCASSVLQGSYNEQFFGPGTRLTVL.